The 14 T cell receptor beta chains given below trace back to one sample, sequenced in a study of regulatory T cells in long-lasting Graves disease. Time point meaning: newly diagnosed GD, antithyroid drugs for less than 3 months. The TCR library was made from RNA that had been extracted from PBMCs in TRIzol. Through Arm-PCR of CDR3 regions and iRepertoire HTBI primers, TCR beta libraries were built. TCRdb reanalysed the multiplex PCR reads using MiXCR and keeps one entry per CDR3 protein. This table has 350,000 to 450,000 distinct CDR3 sequences, about 15% appearing once. These same data were also listed under a study on T cells in Graves' hyperthyroidism and ophthalmopathy.

The material was peripheral blood mononuclear cells (PBMCs), obtained at new diagnosis, from a patient treated with antithyroid drugs. The receptors stem from a woman aged 40-49 years with Graves disease.

This clonotype was seen a few times. The chain carries TRBV5-5 and TRBJ2-5; D gene ambiguous. This CDR3 is 13 amino acids long. V gave up 0 bases and J gave up 2 bases, with 5 bases separating them. From germline, CDR1 is SGHKS and CDR2 YYEKEE (reference sequence). CDR3 in DNA: TGTGCCAGCAGCTTGGCTAGTCAAGAGACCCAGTACTTC. Residues: CASSLASQETQYF.

V gene TRBV12-3 or TRBV12-4 combines with J gene TRBJ1-4, with TRBD1 matching over 7 bases. The CDR3 has 17 amino acids. Unmatched junction bases numbered 9, after V lost 1 base and J lost 4 bases. CDR3: CASSLEWAGGSNEKLFF. CDR3 nucleotides: TGTGCCAGCAGTTTAGAGTGGGCAGGGGGAAGTAATGAAAAACTGTTTTTT.

This clonotype appeared once. The chain employs TRBV14 and TRBJ1-1; D uncertain. The germline V and J ends were trimmed by 1 base and 3 bases, with 6 bases remaining between them. The V gene's germline CDR1 is SGHDN and CDR2 FVKESK. This CDR3 contains 13 residues. The CDR3 DNA reads as TGTGCCAGCAGCCAAGTTGGCTACACTGAAGCTTTCTTT. Its protein product is CASSQVGYTEAFF.

V is TRBV19 and J is TRBJ2-4, with 7 nucleotides matching TRBD1. Trimming at V came to 3 bases and at J to 2 bases, leaving 1 base not matched to a gene. Germline-derived CDR1 and CDR2 are LNHDA and SQIVND (reference sequence). The CDR3 covers 14 residues. CDR3 coding DNA: TGTGCCAGTAGTATGAGGGGGCCCAAAAACATTCAGTACTTC. The encoded protein is CASSMRGPKNIQYF.

This clonotype was found many times. V and J are TRBV6-1 and TRBJ2-6; D uncertain. V dropped 6 bases and J dropped 4 bases, with 10 bases sitting between them. In germline, CDR1 is MNHNS, CDR2 SASEGT. CDR3 length: 14 residues. In nucleotides, the CDR3 is TGTGCCAGCAGGTTTACCCTCGGGGCCAACGTCCTGACTTTC. Translating it yields CASRFTLGANVLTF.

In this sample, this clonotype turned up many times. The chain employs TRBV29-1 and TRBJ2-1; a weak D match, TRBD1 (6 bases). The CDR3 runs 15 residues. Germline values: CDR1 SQVTM, CDR2 ANQGSEA. V lost 0 bases and J lost 4, with 13 bases in between. The CDR3 loop is CSVEDWDTEYNEQFF. The CDR3 nucleotides are TGCAGCGTTGAAGATTGGGACACGGAATACAATGAGCAGTTCTTC.

The gene calls are TRBV19 and TRBJ1-2; D remains unclear. CDR1 and CDR2 (germline): LNHDA, SQIVND (reference sequence). V was clipped by 5 bases and J by 7 bases, with 20 bases between them. This CDR3 spans 15 amino acids. CDR3 DNA sequence: TGTGCCAGTAGTCCGCGGAGGGAGGTAGTCTTTGGCTACACCTTC. Protein product: CASSPRREVVFGYTF.

There are a few counts of this clonotype. This chain uses TRBV7-9 with TRBJ1-2; 7 bases map to TRBD1. Germline trimming cut 4 bases from V and 1 base from J; bases unmatched to any gene: 9. There are 16 residues in the CDR3. Looked up from germline, CDR1 is SEHNR and CDR2 is FQNEAQ (reference sequence). CDR3 amino acids: CASSSDWTGLNYGYTF. The CDR3, as DNA: TGTGCCAGCAGCTCCGACTGGACAGGCCTTAACTATGGCTACACCTTC.

This clonotype showed up just a few times. J is TRBJ1-2 and V is TRBV5-1, with TRBD1 as a possible D gene (5 bases). The ends were cut back, 4 bases at V and 4 bases at J, with 14 bases in the middle. Germline V gene sequence: CDR1 SGHRS, CDR2 YFSETQ. This CDR3 is 14 amino acids long. CDR3 region: CASSLQVTGYGYTF. In DNA, the CDR3 is TGCGCCAGCAGCCTACAGGTAACCGGCTATGGCTACACCTTC.

This clonotype was found many times. The chain joins TRBV29-1 to TRBJ2-3; 8 positions agree with TRBD2. V shed 3 bases and J 3 bases; nucleotides not matched to a gene: 11. Germline V gene lookup returns CDR1 SQVTM and CDR2 ANQGSEA. This CDR3 comprises 16 residues. The CDR3, as DNA: TGCAGCGTTGAGATCGCGGGAGGCCTTGGGACAGATACGCAGTATTTT. Protein: CSVEIAGGLGTDTQYF.

This clonotype occurred a few times. The chain links TRBV20-1 to TRBJ2-1; 14 bases are a match to TRBD2. CDR1 DFQATT and CDR2 SNEGSKA come from the germline V gene (reference sequence). The trim removed 0 bases at V and 8 bases at J, leaving 15 bases unmatched. This CDR3 comprises 19 residues. As DNA, the CDR3 is TGCAGTGCTAGAGATTGGGACCTCACCGGGACTAGCGGGAGCTATGAGCAGTTCTTC. It encodes CSARDWDLTGTSGSYEQFF.

In this sample, this clonotype turned up a few times. V gene TRBV10-3 combines with J gene TRBJ1-2; unclear D gene. With 5 bases removed from V and 5 bases from J, the gap between germline ends came to 12 bases. This CDR3 contains 13 residues. Germline loops: CDR1 ENHRY, CDR2 SYGVKD. The CDR3 reads CAISSGGAYGYTF. CDR3 nucleotide sequence: TGTGCCATCAGTAGCGGTGGAGCGTATGGCTACACCTTC.

The V and J genes are TRBV2 and TRBJ1-2; D gene uncertain. Trimming left V 2 bases short and J 6 bases short, with 19 bases between. Germline lookup yields CDR1 SNHLY and CDR2 FYNNEI. This CDR3 contains 16 residues. DNA of the CDR3: TGTGCCAGCAGTGAATGGAGGATGGGGTATAGACATGGCTACACCTTC. Protein: CASSEWRMGYRHGYTF.

As for this clonotype: A read error may account for a junction end that differs from germline. This chain connects TRBV27 to TRBJ2-1, with 7 bases that match TRBD2. The CDR3 totals 13 residues. Germline values: CDR1 MNHEY, CDR2 SMNVEV (reference sequence). The CDR3 region is CVSTWTGGNEQFF. CDR3 DNA: TGTGTCAGCACCTGGACGGGGGGCAATGAGCAGTTCTTC.